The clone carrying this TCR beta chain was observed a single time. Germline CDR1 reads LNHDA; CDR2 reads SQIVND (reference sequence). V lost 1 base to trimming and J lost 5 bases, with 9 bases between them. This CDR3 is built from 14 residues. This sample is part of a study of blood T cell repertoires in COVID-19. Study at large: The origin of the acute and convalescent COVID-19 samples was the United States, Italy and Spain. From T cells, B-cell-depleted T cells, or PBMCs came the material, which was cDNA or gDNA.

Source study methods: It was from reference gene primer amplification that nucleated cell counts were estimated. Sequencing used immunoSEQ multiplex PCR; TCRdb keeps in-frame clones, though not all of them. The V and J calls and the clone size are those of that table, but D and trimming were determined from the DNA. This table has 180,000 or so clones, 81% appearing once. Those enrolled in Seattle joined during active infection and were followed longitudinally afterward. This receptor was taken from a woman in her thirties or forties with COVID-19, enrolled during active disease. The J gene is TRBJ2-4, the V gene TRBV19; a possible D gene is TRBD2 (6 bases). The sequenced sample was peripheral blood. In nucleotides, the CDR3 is TGTGCCAGTAGTATAGGTTTAGCGGAAAACATTCAGTACTTC. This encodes CASSIGLAENIQYF.